This T cell receptor beta chain was identified in a study of T-cell memory formation after mild COVID-19. General study findings and limits: Several responding clones turned up in pre-infection memory, indicating that cross-reactive memory may have taken part. Balance between CD4 and CD8 was seen in clones contracting day 15 to 85, and a CD4+ lean was seen in later expanders. Those CD4+ clones that contracted were mainly in CM and EM (CD8+ ones in EMRA).

Concerning this clonotype: What it binds is not known.

5'RACE with constant-segment primers built TCRalpha and TCRbeta cDNA libraries with UMIs. TCRdb itself ran the 5' RACE reads through MiXCR, one entry per CDR3 protein. The sample records around 200,000 distinct CDR3 sequences, 20% to 25% being singletons. V lost 6 bases, J lost 2 bases, and 17 bases lay in between. This CDR3 contains 16 residues. Germline values: CDR1 SGHTA, CDR2 FQGTGA. The sequenced material came from PBMCs or a T cell subset sorted from them (not recorded which). V usage is TRBV7-3 and J usage is TRBJ2-1; tentative D call: TRBD2 (6 bases). The source of this sequence is an adult woman who had mild COVID-19 (a few samples of this study predate the infection). Cell type and time point are not known. In nucleotides, the CDR3 is TGTGCCAGCAGTTTTTCCGGGCTAGCGCCCTACAATGAGCAGTTCTTC. It yields the protein CASSFSGLAPYNEQFF.